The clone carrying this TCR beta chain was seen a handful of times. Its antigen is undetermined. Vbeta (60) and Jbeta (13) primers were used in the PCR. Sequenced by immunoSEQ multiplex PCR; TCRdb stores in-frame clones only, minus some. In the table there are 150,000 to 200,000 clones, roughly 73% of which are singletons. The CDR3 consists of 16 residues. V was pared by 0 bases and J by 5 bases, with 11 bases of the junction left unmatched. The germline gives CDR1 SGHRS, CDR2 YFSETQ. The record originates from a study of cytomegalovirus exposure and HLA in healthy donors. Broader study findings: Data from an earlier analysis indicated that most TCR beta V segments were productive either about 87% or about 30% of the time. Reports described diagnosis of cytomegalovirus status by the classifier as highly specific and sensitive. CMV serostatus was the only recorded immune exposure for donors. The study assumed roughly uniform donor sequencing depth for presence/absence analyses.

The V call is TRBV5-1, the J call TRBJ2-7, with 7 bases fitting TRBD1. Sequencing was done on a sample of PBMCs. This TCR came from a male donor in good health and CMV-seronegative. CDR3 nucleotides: TGCGCCAGCAGCTTGGCCCTCTCACAGGGGAATCACGAGCAGTACTTC. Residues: CASSLALSQGNHEQYF.